This entry describes one TCR beta chain. This sample stems from a study of blood T cell repertoires in COVID-19. The wider study: Specimens from acute and convalescent COVID-19 originated in the United States, Italy and Spain. T cells, B-cell-depleted T cells, or PBMCs provided the cDNA or gDNA that served as material.

One Seattle source followed patients from active infection through their disease course. TCRdb keeps only in-frame clones here, not all; method: immunoSEQ multiplex PCR. The sample holds 250,000 to 300,000 clones; over 85% are singletons and the top ten take 11%. V was pared by 4 bases and J by 0 bases, with 9 bases between. Looked up from germline, CDR1 is LNHNV and CDR2 is YYDKDF (reference sequence). CDR3 length: 14 residues. The genes are TRBV15 and TRBJ2-5; maybe TRBD2 (6 bases). Sequenced sample: peripheral blood. The receptor's source is a woman aged 30 to 39 with COVID-19, enrolled during active disease. CDR3 region: CATSIRLDQETQYF. In DNA, the CDR3 is TGTGCCACCAGCATCCGACTAGACCAAGAGACCCAGTACTTC.